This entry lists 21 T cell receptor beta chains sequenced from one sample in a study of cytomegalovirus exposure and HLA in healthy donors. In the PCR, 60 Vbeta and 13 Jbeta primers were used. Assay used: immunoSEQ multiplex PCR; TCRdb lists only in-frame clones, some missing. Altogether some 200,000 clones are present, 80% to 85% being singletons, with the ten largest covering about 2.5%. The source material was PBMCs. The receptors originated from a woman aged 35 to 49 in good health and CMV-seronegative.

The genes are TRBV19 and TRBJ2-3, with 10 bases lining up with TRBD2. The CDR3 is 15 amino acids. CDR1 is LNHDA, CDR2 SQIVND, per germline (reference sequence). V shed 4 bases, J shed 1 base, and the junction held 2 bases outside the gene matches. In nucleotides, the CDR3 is TGTGCCAGTAGTACCGGACTAGCGGGCACAGATACGCAGTATTTT. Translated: CASSTGLAGTDTQYF.

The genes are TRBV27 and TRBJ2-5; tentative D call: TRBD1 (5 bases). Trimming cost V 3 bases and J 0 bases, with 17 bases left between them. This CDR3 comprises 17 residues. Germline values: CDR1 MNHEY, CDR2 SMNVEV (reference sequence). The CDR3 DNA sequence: TGTGCCAGCAGTTTTGGTCAGGGCATCTTAAACCAAGAGACCCAGTACTTC. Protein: CASSFGQGILNQETQYF.

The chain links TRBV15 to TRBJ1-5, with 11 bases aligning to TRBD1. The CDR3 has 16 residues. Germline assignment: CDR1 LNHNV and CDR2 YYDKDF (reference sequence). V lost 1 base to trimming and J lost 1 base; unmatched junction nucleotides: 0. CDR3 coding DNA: TGTGCCACCAGCAGAGGGGACAGGGGGAGCAATCAGCCCCAGCATTTT. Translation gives CATSRGDRGSNQPQHF.

CDR3 in DNA: TGTGCCAGCAGTTTAAGCTTTTATGGCTACACCTTC. Amino acids: CASSLSFYGYTF. The rearrangement links TRBV28 to TRBJ1-2; D remains ambiguous. Germline-derived CDR1 and CDR2 are MDHEN and SYDVKM. This CDR3 contains 12 residues. Trimming took off 2 bases at V and 5 bases at J, with 6 bases between the two ends.

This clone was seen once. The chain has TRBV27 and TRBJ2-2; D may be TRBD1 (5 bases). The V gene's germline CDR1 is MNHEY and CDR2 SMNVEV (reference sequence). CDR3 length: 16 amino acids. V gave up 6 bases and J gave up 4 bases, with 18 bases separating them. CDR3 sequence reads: CASRGVRGTPTGELFF. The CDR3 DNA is TGTGCCAGCAGAGGGGTTAGGGGAACGCCCACCGGGGAGCTGTTTTTT.

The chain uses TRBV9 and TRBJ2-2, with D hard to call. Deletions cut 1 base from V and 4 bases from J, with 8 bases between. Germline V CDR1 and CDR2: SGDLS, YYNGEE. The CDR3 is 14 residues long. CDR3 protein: CASSVSGRTGELFF. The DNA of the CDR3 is TGTGCCAGCAGCGTATCTGGGCGCACCGGGGAGCTGTTTTTT.

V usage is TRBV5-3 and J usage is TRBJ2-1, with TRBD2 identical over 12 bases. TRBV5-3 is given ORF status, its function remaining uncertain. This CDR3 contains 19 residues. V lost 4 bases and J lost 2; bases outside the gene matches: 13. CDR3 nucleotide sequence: TGTGCCAGAAGCCCCTGCTCTAGCGGGAGGGCCGGAACCTACAATGAGCAGTTCTTC. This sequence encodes CARSPCSSGRAGTYNEQFF.

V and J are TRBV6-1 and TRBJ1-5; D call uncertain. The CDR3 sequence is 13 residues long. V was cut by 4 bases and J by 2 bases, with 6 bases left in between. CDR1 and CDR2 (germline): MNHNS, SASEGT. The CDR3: CASSAVGNQPQHF. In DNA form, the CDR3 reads TGTGCCAGCAGTGCTGTCGGCAATCAGCCCCAGCATTTT.

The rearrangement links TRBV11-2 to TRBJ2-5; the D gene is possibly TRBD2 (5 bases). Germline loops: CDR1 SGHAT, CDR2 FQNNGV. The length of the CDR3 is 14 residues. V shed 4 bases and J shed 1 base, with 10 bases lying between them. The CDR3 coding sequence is TGTGCCAGCAGCTCGGACGGGATCCAAGAGACCCAGTACTTC. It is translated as CASSSDGIQETQYF.

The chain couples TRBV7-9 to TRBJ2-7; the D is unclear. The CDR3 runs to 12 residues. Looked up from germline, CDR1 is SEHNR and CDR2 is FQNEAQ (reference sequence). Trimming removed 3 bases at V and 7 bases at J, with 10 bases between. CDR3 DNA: TGTGCCAGCAGCTTGTTAGTTCGGGAGCAGTACTTC. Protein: CASSLLVREQYF.

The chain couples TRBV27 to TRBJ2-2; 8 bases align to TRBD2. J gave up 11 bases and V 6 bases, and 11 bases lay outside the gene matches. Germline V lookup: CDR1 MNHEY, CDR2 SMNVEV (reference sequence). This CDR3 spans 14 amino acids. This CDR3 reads CASRLAAGPAELFF. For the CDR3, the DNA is TGTGCCAGCAGACTAGCGGCCGGGCCCGCCGAGCTGTTTTTT.

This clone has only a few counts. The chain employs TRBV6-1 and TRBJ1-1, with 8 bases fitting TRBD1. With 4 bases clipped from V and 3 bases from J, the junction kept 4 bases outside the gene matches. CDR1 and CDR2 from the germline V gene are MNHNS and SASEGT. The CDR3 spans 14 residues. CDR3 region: CASSAATGDTEAFF. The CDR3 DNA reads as TGTGCCAGCAGTGCTGCGACAGGGGACACTGAAGCTTTCTTT.

The CDR3 here is CASSEVLANTGELFF. For the CDR3, the DNA is TGTGCCAGCAGTGAAGTACTGGCGAACACCGGGGAGCTGTTTTTT. The gene calls are TRBV6-1 and TRBJ2-2; unclear D gene. Trimming shortened V by 1 base and J by 0 bases, and 6 bases separated the two germline ends. The CDR3 runs 15 residues. Germline CDR1 and CDR2: MNHNS and SASEGT.

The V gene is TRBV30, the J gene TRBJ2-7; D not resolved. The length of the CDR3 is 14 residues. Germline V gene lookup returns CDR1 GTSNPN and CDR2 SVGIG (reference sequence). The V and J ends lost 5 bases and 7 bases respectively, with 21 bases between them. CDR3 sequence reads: CAWRNPANYPEQYF. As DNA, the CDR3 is TGTGCCTGGCGCAACCCCGCTAACTATCCTGAGCAGTACTTC.

In DNA, the CDR3 is TGTGCCTCTAAAGCGGGCTATGGCTACACCTTC. As protein: CASKAGYGYTF. V and J are TRBV10-3 and TRBJ1-2; no firm D call. The CDR3 extends over 11 amino acids. V was shortened by 11 bases and J by 4 bases, with 11 bases between the two germline ends. From germline, CDR1 is ENHRY and CDR2 SYGVKD.

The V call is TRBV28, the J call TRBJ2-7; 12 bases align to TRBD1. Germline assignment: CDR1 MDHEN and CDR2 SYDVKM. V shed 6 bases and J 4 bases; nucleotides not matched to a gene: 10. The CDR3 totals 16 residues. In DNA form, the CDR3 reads TGTGCCAGCAGCCCACCTCCGGGACAGGGGGCTTACGAGCAGTACTTC. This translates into CASSPPPGQGAYEQYF.

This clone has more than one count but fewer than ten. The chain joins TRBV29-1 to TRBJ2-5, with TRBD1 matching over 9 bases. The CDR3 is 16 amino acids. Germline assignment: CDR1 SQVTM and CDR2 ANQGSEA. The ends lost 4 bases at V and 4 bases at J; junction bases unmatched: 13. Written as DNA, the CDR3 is TGCAGCGTTGGCTCCTCCGGGACAGGGTTGAGAGAGACCCAGTACTTC. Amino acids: CSVGSSGTGLRETQYF. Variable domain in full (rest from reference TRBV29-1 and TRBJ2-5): SAVISQKPSRDICQRGTSLTIQCQVDSQVTMMFWYRQQPGQSLTLIATANQGSEATYESGFVIDKFPISRPNLTFSTLTVSNMSPEDSSIYLCSVGSSGTGLRETQYFGPGTRLLVL.

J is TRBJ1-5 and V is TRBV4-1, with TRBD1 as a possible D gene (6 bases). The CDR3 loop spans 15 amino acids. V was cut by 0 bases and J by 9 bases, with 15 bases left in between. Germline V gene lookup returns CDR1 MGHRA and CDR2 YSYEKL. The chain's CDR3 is CASSQDEGVRRPQHF. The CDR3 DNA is TGCGCCAGCAGCCAAGATGAGGGGGTCCGGCGGCCCCAGCATTTT.

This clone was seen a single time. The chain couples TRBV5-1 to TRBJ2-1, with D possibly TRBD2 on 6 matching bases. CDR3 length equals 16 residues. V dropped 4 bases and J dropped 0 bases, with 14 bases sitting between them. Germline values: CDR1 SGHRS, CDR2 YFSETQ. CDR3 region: CASSRTGLSSYNEQFF. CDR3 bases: TGCGCCAGCAGCCGAACGGGACTTTCCTCCTACAATGAGCAGTTCTTC.

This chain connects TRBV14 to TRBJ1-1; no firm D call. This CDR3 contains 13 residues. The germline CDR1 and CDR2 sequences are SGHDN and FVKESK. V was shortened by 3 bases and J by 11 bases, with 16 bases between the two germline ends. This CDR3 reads CASSQASSQRAFF. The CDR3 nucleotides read TGTGCCAGCAGCCAGGCCTCAAGCCAGAGGGCTTTCTTT.

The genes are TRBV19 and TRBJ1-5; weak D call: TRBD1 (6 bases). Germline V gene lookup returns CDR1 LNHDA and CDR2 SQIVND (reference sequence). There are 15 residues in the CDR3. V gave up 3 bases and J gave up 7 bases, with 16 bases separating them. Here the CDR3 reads CASSITGTGGQPQHF. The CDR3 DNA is TGTGCCAGTAGTATTACGGGGACGGGGGGCCAGCCCCAGCATTTT. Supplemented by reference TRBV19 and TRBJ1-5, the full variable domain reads DGGITQSPKYLFRKEGQNVTLSCEQNLNHDAMYWYRQDPGQGLRLIYYSQIVNDFQKGDIAEGYSVSREKKESFPLTVTSAQKNPTAFYLCASSITGTGGQPQHFGDGTRLSIL.